This T cell receptor (beta chain) is drawn from a study of TIL therapy for anti-PD-1-resistant metastatic lung cancer. Whole-study findings and limits: The cohort had more treatment-naive, never-smoker and oncogene-addicted patients than typical.

To note about this clone: Its antigen remains unidentified.

Germline CDR1 is DFQATT and CDR2 is SNEGSKA (reference sequence). Trimming removed 3 bases from V and 0 bases from J, with 8 bases in between. This CDR3 has 13 amino acids. This was the immunoSEQ v3 assay. TCRdb's copy holds only in-frame clones and misses some; the assay was immunoSEQ multiplex PCR. The table has 50,000 to 70,000 clones, approximately 75% seen once. Time point of the sample: pre-treatment sample, taken before nivolumab and TIL therapy. Sequencing used blood, obtained at baseline. The J gene is TRBJ1-2, the V gene TRBV20-1; no reliable D call. This receptor was taken from a person aged 30 to 80 with non-small cell lung cancer. CDR3 sequence: CSASVETNYGYTF. The CDR3 bases are TGCAGTGCTAGTGTGGAAACTAACTATGGCTACACCTTC.